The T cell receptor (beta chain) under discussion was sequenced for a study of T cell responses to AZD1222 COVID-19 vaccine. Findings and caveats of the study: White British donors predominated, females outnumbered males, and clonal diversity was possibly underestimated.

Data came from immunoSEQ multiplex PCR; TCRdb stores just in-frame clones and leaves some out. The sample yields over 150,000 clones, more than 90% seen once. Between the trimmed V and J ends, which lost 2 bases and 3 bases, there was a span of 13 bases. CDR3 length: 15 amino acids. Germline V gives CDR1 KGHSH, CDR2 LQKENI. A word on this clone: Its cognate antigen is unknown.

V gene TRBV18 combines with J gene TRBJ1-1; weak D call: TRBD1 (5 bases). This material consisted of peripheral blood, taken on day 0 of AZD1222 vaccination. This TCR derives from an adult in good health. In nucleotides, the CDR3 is TGTGCCAGCTCACCATATAACAGGCATGACACTGAAGCTTTCTTT. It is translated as CASSPYNRHDTEAFF.